The present entry profiles one TCR beta chain with its context. Its specificity is unknown. Time point given: blood 2 weeks post-SBRT. The treatment denotes: 15 Gy SBRT to primary tumor, nephrectomy 4 weeks later. The sample belongs to a study of radiation and T cells in renal cell carcinoma. Broader study findings: Pretreatment tumor biopsies were lacking, so baseline clonotypes are unknown.

Assay: immunoSEQ multiplex PCR; the TCRdb copy retains only in-frame clones and omits some. The sample comprises roughly 130,000 clones, approximately 75% of which are singletons, and 1.9% rests with the top ten. CDR3 length equals 16 residues. Germline CDR1 reads SGHRS; CDR2 reads YFSETQ. V shed 0 bases and J 2 bases; nucleotides not matched to a gene: 5. The sequence was obtained from a woman aged 55-70 years with renal cell carcinoma. V and J are TRBV5-1 and TRBJ2-5; 9 positions agree with TRBD2. Here the sequenced sample was blood, taken from a patient whose treatment included radiotherapy and nephrectomy. CDR3 residues: CASSLGSGGTQETQYF. Here the CDR3 DNA reads TGCGCCAGCAGCTTGGGGAGCGGGGGGACACAAGAGACCCAGTACTTC. The whole variable domain, filled in from reference TRBV5-1 and TRBJ2-5, reads KAGVTQTPRYLIKTRGQQVTLSCSPISGHRSVSWYQQTPGQGLQFLFEYFSETQRNKGNFPGRFSGRQFSNSRSEMNVSTLELGDSALYLCASSLGSGGTQETQYFGPGTRLLVL.